Sequencing of this T cell receptor (beta chain) was carried out in a study of blood T cell repertoires in COVID-19. Study-wide context: Samples representing acute and convalescent COVID-19 were sourced from the United States, Italy and Spain.

A remark on this clone: The identical CDR3 is also encoded by other nucleotide sequences in the sample.

Profiled with immunoSEQ multiplex PCR; TCRdb holds only in-frame clones, not every one. The sample has about 99,000 clones, 84% seen once. The length of the CDR3 is 14 residues. Germline V gene sequence: CDR1 MDHEN, CDR2 SYDVKM. V was shortened by 5 bases and J by 4 bases, with 12 bases between the two germline ends. The receptor was derived from a human donor in a cohort sampled during active or convalescent COVID-19. V gene TRBV28 combines with J gene TRBJ1-3; maybe TRBD1 (6 bases). The specimen was peripheral blood. The CDR3 protein is CASSLTGPGNTIYF. The CDR3 nucleotides are TGTGCCAGCAGTCTTACAGGGCCCGGAAACACCATATATTTT.